The T cell receptor beta chain under discussion was sequenced for a study of OX40 agonist ivuxolimab in advanced cancers. Study outcomes and limitations: Among the nonresponders, some also had low normalized T-cell clonal expansion. Antigen targets of the expanded peripheral T cells went undetermined.

This CDR3 spans 18 amino acids. Germline lookup yields CDR1 MNHEY and CDR2 SMNVEV (reference sequence). The germline V and J ends were trimmed by 1 base and 0 bases, with 15 bases remaining between them. The data were produced by immunoSEQ multiplex PCR, yet TCRdb's version contains in-frame clones alone and is incomplete. The sample contains some 70,000 clones, 91% of which appear only once. Note on this clone: The antigen is unknown.

The input for sequencing was CD4+ or CD8+ T cells sorted from blood, taken in a trial of the OX40 agonist ivuxolimab. This sequence was found in an adult with an advanced solid tumor such as melanoma, head and neck, liver or kidney cancer. This chain joins TRBV27 and TRBJ1-4; D remains unclear. The CDR3 sequence: CASSLWGPGKATNEKLFF. The CDR3 DNA follows: TGTGCCAGCAGTTTATGGGGTCCCGGTAAAGCAACTAATGAAAAACTGTTTTTT.